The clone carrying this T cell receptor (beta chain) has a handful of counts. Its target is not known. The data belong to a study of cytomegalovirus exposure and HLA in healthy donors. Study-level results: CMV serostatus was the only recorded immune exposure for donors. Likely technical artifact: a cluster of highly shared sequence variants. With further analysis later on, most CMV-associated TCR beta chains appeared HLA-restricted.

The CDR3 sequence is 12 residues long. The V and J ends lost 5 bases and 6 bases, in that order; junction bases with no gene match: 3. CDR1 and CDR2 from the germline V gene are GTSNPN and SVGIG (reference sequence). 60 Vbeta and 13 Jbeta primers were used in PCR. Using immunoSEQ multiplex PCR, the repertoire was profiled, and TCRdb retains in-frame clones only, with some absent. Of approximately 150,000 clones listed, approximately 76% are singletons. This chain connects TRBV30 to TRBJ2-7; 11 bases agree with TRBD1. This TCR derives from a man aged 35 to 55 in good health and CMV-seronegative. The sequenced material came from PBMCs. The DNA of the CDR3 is TGTGCCTGGTCGGGACAGGGGGGCGAGCAGTACTTC. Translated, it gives CAWSGQGGEQYF.